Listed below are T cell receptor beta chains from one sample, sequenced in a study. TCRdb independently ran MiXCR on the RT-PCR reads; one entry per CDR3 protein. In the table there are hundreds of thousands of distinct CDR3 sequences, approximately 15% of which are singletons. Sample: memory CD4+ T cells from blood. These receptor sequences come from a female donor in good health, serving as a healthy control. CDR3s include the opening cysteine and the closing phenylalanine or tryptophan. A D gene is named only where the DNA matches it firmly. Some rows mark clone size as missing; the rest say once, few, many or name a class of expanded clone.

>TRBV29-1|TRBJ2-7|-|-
CSVDWGTDEQYF
TGCAGCGTCGATTGGGGGACGGACGAGCAGTACTTC
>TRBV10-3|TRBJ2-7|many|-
CAISAQFSGRELYEQYF
TGTGCCATCAGTGCCCAGTTCTCGGGTAGAGAGCTGTACGAGCAGTACTTC
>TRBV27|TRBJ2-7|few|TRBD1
CASSYGQGVTYEQYF
TGTGCCAGCAGTTATGGACAGGGGGTCACCTACGAGCAGTACTTC
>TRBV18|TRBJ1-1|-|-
CASSRKDEAFF
TGTGCCAGCTCACGGAAGGATGAAGCTTTCTTT
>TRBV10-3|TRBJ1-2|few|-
CAISEPGYGYTF
TGTGCCATCAGTGAGCCCGGGTATGGCTACACCTTC
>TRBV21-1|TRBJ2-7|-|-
CASIHGQGSCNEQYF
TGTGCCAGCATCCACGGACAGGGCTCGTGCAACGAGCAGTACTTC
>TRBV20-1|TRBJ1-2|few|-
CSASDPDGDNTF
TGCAGTGCTAGTGACCCGGACGGTGATAACACCTTC
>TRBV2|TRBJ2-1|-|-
CASNRESSYNEQFF
TGTGCCAGCAACCGAGAGAGCTCCTACAATGAGCAGTTCTTC
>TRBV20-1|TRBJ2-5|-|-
CSATKASSQYF
TGCAGTGCTACCAAGGCTAGCAGCCAGTACTTC
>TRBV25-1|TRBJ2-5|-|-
CASSGLRSQETQYF
TGTGCCAGCAGTGGCCTAAGAAGCCAAGAGACCCAGTACTTC
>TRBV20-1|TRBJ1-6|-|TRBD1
CSARIQGGFYNSPLHF
TGCAGTGCTAGGATACAAGGGGGCTTCTATAATTCACCCCTCCACTTT
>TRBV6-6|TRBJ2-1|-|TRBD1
CASSPPGTGSVNEQFF
TGTGCCAGCAGTCCACCCGGGACAGGGTCGGTCAATGAGCAGTTCTTC
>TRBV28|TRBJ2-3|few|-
CASSLSRQAQGTDTQYF
TGTGCCAGCAGTTTATCGAGACAGGCGCAGGGCACAGATACGCAGTATTTT
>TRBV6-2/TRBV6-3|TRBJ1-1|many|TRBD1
CASSEQGAANTEAFF
TGTGCCAGCAGTGAACAGGGGGCCGCGAACACTGAAGCTTTCTTT
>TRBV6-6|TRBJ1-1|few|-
CASSYSEGMGEAFF
TGTGCCAGCAGTTACTCGGAGGGAATGGGTGAAGCTTTCTTT
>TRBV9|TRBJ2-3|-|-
CASSVVGGGTTDTQYF
TGTGCCAGCAGCGTAGTAGGGGGAGGGACCACAGATACGCAGTATTTT
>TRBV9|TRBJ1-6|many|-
CASSVEGGSPLHF
TGTGCCAGCAGCGTAGAGGGGGGATCACCCCTCCACTTT
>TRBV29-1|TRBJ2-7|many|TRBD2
CSFRGLAGVREQYF
TGCAGCTTCCGGGGACTAGCGGGAGTCCGCGAGCAGTACTTC
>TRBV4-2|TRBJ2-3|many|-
CASSRRGRASTDTQYF
TGTGCCAGCAGCCGCCGGGGAAGGGCGAGCACAGATACGCAGTATTTT
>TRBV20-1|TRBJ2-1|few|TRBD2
CSATGLAGLRNEQFF
TGCAGTGCTACCGGACTAGCGGGACTTCGGAATGAGCAGTTCTTC
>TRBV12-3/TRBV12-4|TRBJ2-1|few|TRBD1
CASSPKWGQGNNEQFF
TGTGCCAGCAGTCCGAAGTGGGGACAGGGCAACAATGAGCAGTTCTTC
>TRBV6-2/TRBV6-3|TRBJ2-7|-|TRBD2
CASRGVPLAGSSYEQYF
TGTGCCAGCAGAGGAGTCCCCTTAGCGGGAAGCTCCTACGAGCAGTACTTC
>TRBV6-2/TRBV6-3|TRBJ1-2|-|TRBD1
CASSHPDRVGGYTF
TGTGCCAGCAGTCACCCCGACAGGGTTGGTGGCTACACCTTC
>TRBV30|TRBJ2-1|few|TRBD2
CAWTTSGRALVQFF
TGTGCCTGGACGACTAGCGGGAGGGCCCTGGTGCAGTTCTTC
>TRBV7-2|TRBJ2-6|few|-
CASSLQGGSGANVLTF
TGTGCCAGCAGCTTACAGGGGGGCTCTGGGGCCAACGTCCTGACTTTC
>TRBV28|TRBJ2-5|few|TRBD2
CASSLAGGPDETQYF
TGTGCCAGCAGTCTAGCGGGAGGGCCGGATGAGACCCAGTACTTC
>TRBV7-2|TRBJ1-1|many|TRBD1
CASSLGLFAGGETF
TGTGCCAGCAGCTTAGGACTCTTCGCAGGGGGGGAGACATTT
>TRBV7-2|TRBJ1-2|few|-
CASSLGSQTGYTF
TGTGCCAGCAGCTTAGGGTCGCAGACCGGCTACACCTTC
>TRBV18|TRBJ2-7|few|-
CASSPGTQPGYEQYF
TGTGCCAGCTCACCAGGGACCCAACCAGGGTACGAGCAGTACTTC
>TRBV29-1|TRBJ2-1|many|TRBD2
CSTRGGRASYNEQFF
TGCAGTACTAGAGGCGGGAGGGCCTCCTACAATGAGCAGTTCTTC
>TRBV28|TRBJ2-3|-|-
CASKSTSTDTQYF
TGTGCCAGCAAAAGTACTAGCACAGATACGCAGTATTTT
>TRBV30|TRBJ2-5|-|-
CAWFKTRFGTQYF
TGTGCCTGGTTCAAAACGCGTTTCGGGACCCAGTACTTC
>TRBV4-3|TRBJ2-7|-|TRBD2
CASSQLAGGPGEQYF
TGCGCCAGCAGCCAGTTAGCGGGAGGGCCTGGAGAGCAGTACTTC
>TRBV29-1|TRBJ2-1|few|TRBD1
CSAGGRAGGLDEQFF
TGCAGCGCCGGGGGTAGGGCAGGGGGCTTGGATGAGCAGTTCTTC
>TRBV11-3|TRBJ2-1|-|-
CASSSNTGRLNEQFF
TGTGCCAGCAGCTCCAATACGGGACGCTTGAATGAGCAGTTCTTC
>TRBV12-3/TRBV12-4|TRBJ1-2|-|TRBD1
CASSFRVIQGGKGYTF
TGTGCCAGCAGTTTCCGGGTGATACAGGGGGGTAAAGGCTACACCTTC
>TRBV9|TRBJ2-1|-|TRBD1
CASSVGGQGTDEQFF
TGTGCCAGCAGCGTAGGAGGACAGGGGACCGATGAGCAGTTCTTC
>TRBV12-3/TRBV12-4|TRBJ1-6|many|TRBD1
CASSERQGRSPLHF
TGTGCCAGCAGCGAGAGACAGGGCCGGTCACCCCTCCACTTT
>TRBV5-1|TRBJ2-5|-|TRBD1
CASSLAPGGAETQYF
TGCGCCAGCAGCTTGGCTCCAGGGGGCGCCGAGACCCAGTACTTC
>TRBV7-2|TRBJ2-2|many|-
CASSLAPSGELFF
TGTGCCAGCAGCTTAGCGCCCTCCGGGGAGCTGTTTTTT
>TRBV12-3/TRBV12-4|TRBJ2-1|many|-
CASSLQSGAPNEQFF
TGTGCCAGCAGTTTACAATCGGGGGCCCCCAATGAGCAGTTCTTC
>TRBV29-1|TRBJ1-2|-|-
CSVAHLYGYTF
TGCAGCGTTGCCCACCTCTATGGCTACACCTTC
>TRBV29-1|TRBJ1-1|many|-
CSVGGGFDTEAFF
TGCAGCGTTGGGGGGGGGTTTGACACTGAAGCTTTCTTT
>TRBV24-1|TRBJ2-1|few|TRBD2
CATSERGLADSYNEQFF
TGTGCCACCAGTGAAAGGGGACTAGCGGACTCCTACAATGAGCAGTTCTTC
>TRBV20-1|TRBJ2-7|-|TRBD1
CSLTRGFYEQYF
TGCAGCTTAACCAGGGGGTTTTACGAGCAGTACTTC
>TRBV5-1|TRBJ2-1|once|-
CASSLIGLGEQFF
TGCGCCAGCAGCCTAATTGGACTCGGTGAGCAGTTCTTC
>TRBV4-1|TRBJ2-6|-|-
CASSGPQLGAGANVLTF
TGCGCCAGCAGCGGGCCCCAATTGGGTGCAGGGGCCAACGTCCTGACTTTC
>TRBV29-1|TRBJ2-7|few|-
CSADAGSGSYEQYF
TGCAGCGCCGACGCAGGGTCAGGGTCCTACGAGCAGTACTTC
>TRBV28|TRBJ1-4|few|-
CASSPGDRNEKLFF
TGTGCCAGCAGCCCCGGGGACCGAAACGAAAAACTGTTTTTT
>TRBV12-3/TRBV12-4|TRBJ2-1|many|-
CASSEGIYNEQFF
TGTGCCAGCAGTGAAGGGATTTACAATGAGCAGTTCTTC
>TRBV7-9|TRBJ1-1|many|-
CASSYDPNTEAFF
TGTGCCAGCAGCTATGACCCGAACACTGAAGCTTTCTTT
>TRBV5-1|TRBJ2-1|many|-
CASSWTGGGDEQFF
TGCGCCAGCAGCTGGACTGGTGGGGGCGATGAGCAGTTCTTC
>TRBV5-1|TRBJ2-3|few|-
CASSLERADTQYF
TGCGCCAGCAGCTTGGAAAGGGCAGATACGCAGTATTTT
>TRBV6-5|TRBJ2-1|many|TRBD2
CASWTSGTLGYNEQFF
TGTGCCAGCTGGACTAGCGGGACGCTCGGGTACAATGAGCAGTTCTTC
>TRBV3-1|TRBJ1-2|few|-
CASSQLTATYTF
TGTGCCAGCAGCCAATTGACAGCTACCTACACCTTC